Sequencing of this T cell receptor (beta chain) was carried out in a study of regulatory T cells in long-lasting Graves disease. The V gene's germline CDR1 is MDHEN and CDR2 SYDVKM. Unmatched junction bases numbered 7, after V lost 5 bases and J lost 5 bases. CDR3 size: 15 residues. Through Arm-PCR of CDR3 regions and iRepertoire HTBI primers, TCR beta libraries were built. TCRdb itself ran the multiplex PCR reads through MiXCR, one entry per CDR3 protein. In the table there are 420,000 or so distinct CDR3 sequences, roughly 15% of which are singletons. This clonotype was counted ten times or more. Described time point: newly diagnosed GD, antithyroid drugs for less than 3 months. PBMCs provided the RNA from which the TCR library was made. The same data also contributed to another study, on T cells in Graves' hyperthyroidism and ophthalmopathy.

The chain links TRBV28 to TRBJ1-2; 11 nucleotides line up with TRBD1. This material consisted of peripheral blood mononuclear cells (PBMCs), taken at new diagnosis, from a patient treated with antithyroid drugs. This TCR was recovered from a young woman with Graves disease. CDR3 region: CASSRTGGAGYGYTF. In nucleotides, the CDR3 is TGTGCCAGCAGTCGGACAGGGGGCGCCGGATATGGCTACACCTTC.